This is a list of T cell receptor beta chains from one sample in a study of blood T cell repertoires in COVID-19. Profiling relied on immunoSEQ multiplex PCR, and the TCRdb table lists in-frame clones only, not all of them. The table has some 380,000 clones, around 87% seen once. Sequenced: PBMCs or T cells enriched from blood (not recorded which). The origin of the receptors is a man younger than 40 who had recovered from COVID-19. Both conserved end residues are part of each CDR3. Each record gives: CDR3 length, V gene, J gene, clone size, D gene, CDR3 DNA, CDR3 protein. The D gene is left open where the match is weak. Size tells how often a clone was seen (once, few, many) or the class of an expanded clone, and some rows leave it out.

>15|TRBV27|TRBJ1-2|NA|NA
TGTGCCAGCAGTACGAGGGACACCTTGAACTATGGCTACACCTTC
CASSTRDTLNYGYTF
>15|TRBV5-1|TRBJ2-1|NA|TRBD1
TGCGCCAGCAGCCCCGGGACAGGGAGGTACAATGAGCAGTTCTTC
CASSPGTGRYNEQFF
>12|TRBV12-3/TRBV12-4|TRBJ2-1|NA|NA
TGTGCCAGCAGTCCAATTCGGAATGAGCAGTTCTTC
CASSPIRNEQFF
>16|TRBV4-3|TRBJ2-1|NA|TRBD1
TGCGCCAGCAGCCAAGACCGGACAGGGGCCTACAATGAGCAGTTCTTC
CASSQDRTGAYNEQFF
>14|TRBV7-9|TRBJ1-5|few|TRBD1
TGTGCCAGCAGCCTGGGGGACAGCACTAGACCCCAGCATTTT
CASSLGDSTRPQHF
>15|TRBV19|TRBJ1-5|once|NA
TGTGCCAGTAGTCGTGCTGGGGGGAGCAATCAGCCCCAGCATTTT
CASSRAGGSNQPQHF
>17|TRBV3-1/TRBV3-2|TRBJ1-2|NA|NA
TGTGCCAGCAGCCAAGTGGGGCTGAGTCAAACTAACTATGGCTACACCTTC
CASSQVGLSQTNYGYTF
>14|TRBV5-5|TRBJ1-1|NA|NA
TGTGCCAGCAGCCCCCATACCGGGAACACTGAAGCTTTCTTT
CASSPHTGNTEAFF
>15|TRBV2|TRBJ2-7|NA|TRBD1
TGTGCCAGCAGTCAACAGGGGTCATCGGCCTACGAGCAGTACTTC
CASSQQGSSAYEQYF
>14|TRBV3-1/TRBV3-2|TRBJ1-5|NA|NA
TGTGCCAGCAGCCAAGCCCAGGGGTGGCAGCCCCAGCATTTT
CASSQAQGWQPQHF